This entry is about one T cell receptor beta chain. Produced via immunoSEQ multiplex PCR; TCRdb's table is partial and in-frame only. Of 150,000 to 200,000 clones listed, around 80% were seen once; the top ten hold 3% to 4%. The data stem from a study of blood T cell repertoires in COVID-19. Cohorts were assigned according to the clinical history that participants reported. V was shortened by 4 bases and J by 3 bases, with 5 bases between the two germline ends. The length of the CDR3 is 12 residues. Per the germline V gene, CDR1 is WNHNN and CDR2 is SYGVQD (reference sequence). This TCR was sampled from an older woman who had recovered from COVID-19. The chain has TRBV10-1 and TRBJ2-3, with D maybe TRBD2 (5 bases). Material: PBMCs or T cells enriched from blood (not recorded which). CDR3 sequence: CASSVATDTQYF. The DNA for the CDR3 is TGCGCCAGCAGTGTAGCGACAGATACGCAGTATTTT.